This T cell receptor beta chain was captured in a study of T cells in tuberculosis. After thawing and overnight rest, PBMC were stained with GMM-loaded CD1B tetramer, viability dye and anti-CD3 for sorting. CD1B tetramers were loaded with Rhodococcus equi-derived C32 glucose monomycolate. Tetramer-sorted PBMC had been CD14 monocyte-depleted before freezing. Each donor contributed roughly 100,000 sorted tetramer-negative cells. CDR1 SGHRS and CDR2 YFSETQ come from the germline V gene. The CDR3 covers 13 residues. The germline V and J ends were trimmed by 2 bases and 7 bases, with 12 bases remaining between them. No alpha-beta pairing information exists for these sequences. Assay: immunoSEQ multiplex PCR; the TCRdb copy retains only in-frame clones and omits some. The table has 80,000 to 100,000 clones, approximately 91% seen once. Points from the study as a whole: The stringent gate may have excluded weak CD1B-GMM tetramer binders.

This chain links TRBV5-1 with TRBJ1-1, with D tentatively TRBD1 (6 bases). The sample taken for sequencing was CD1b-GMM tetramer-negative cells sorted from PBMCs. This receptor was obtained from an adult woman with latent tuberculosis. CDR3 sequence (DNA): TGCGCCAGCAGCTTACAGGGTGTATTTGAAGCTTTCTTT. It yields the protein CASSLQGVFEAFF.